The clone carrying this T cell receptor (beta chain) has a handful of counts. TCRdb reprocessed the 5' RACE reads with MiXCR, giving one entry per CDR3 protein. This sample has 85,000 to 100,000 distinct CDR3 sequences, with more than 10% found just once. This sample was included in a study of spatial heterogeneity in lung cancer. Specified time point: sample taken at primary tumor resection. Researchers sequenced whole RNA taken from tumor, nontumor lung or frozen PBMC without sorting. Per the germline V gene, CDR1 is MNHNS and CDR2 is SASEGT. CDR3 length equals 12 residues. Trimming pared 1 base from V and 10 bases from J, leaving 10 bases between.

This clonotype was obtained from a male donor with early-stage non-small cell lung cancer. The rearrangement joins TRBV6-1 to TRBJ2-5, with D unresolved. The sample consisted of PBMCs, taken at surgery. The CDR3 loop reads CASSEDGRFQYF. The CDR3, as DNA: TGTGCCAGCAGTGAAGACGGCCGTTTCCAGTACTTC.